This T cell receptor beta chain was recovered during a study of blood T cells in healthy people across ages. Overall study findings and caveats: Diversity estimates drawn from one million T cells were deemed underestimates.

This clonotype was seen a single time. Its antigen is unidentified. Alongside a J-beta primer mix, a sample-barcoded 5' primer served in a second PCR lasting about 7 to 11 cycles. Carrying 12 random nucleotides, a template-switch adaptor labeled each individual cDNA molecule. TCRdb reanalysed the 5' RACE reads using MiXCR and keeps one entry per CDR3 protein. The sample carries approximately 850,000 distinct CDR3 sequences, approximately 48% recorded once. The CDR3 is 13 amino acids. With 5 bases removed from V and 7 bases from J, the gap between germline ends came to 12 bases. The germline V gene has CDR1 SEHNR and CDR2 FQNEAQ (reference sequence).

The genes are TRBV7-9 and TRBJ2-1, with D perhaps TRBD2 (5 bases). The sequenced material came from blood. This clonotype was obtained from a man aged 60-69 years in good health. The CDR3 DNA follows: TGTGCCAGCAGCCCTTGGACTGTGAATGAGCAGTTCTTC. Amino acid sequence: CASSPWTVNEQFF.